A single sample is the source of the 25 T cell receptor beta chains below, sequenced in a study of cytomegalovirus exposure and HLA in healthy donors. Researchers ran the PCR with 60 Vbeta and 13 Jbeta primers. Data came from immunoSEQ multiplex PCR; TCRdb stores just in-frame clones and leaves some out. The table has approximately 160,000 clones, approximately 80% seen once. Sequencing was performed on PBMCs. Receptors originate from a woman between 18 and 29 years old in good health and CMV-seronegative.

The chain links TRBV2 to TRBJ2-3, with TRBD2 matching over 9 bases. The CDR3 sequence is 16 residues long. CDR1 is SNHLY and CDR2 is FYNNEI in the germline V gene. V lost 4 bases, J lost 2 bases, and 7 bases stayed unmatched. This CDR3 is CASSGFLAGLTDTQYF. The CDR3 nucleotides are TGTGCCAGCAGTGGGTTTCTAGCGGGGCTCACAGATACGCAGTATTTT.

The V and J genes are TRBV7-9 and TRBJ1-2, with a weak D call TRBD1 (6 bases). This CDR3 is 13 amino acids long. The germline CDR1 and CDR2 sequences are SEHNR and FQNEAQ (reference sequence). Trimming left V 5 bases short and J 4 bases short, with 11 bases between. CDR3 in amino acids: CASSGGGSYGYTF. DNA for the CDR3: TGTGCCAGCAGCGGGGGGGGCTCCTATGGCTACACCTTC.

This chain joins TRBV13 and TRBJ2-7; TRBD2 matches at 12 bases. In germline, CDR1 is PRHDT, CDR2 FYEKMQ (reference sequence). Losses at the gene ends were 3 bases for V and 5 bases for J; bases not matched to a gene: 5. This CDR3 is 15 amino acids long. CDR3 DNA: TGTGCCAGCAGCTTCGGGACTAGCGGGTTCAACGAGCAGTACTTC. Encoded protein: CASSFGTSGFNEQYF.

The rearrangement joins TRBV28 to TRBJ2-3; 16 nucleotides align to TRBD2. Germline trimming cut 6 bases from V and 7 bases from J; bases unmatched to any gene: 7. CDR3 length: 16 amino acids. Germline V gene sequence: CDR1 MDHEN, CDR2 SYDVKM. The CDR3 DNA reads as TGTGCCAGCAGCCCGGGACTAGCGGGAGGGCGTTATACGCAGTATTTT. Amino acid sequence: CASSPGLAGGRYTQYF. The whole variable domain, remainder taken from reference TRBV28 and TRBJ2-3, is DVKVTQSSRYLVKRTGEKVFLECVQDMDHENMFWYRQDPGLGLRLIYFSYDVKMKEKGDIPEGYSVSREKKERFSLILESASTNQTSMYLCASSPGLAGGRYTQYFGPGTRLTVL.

The gene calls are TRBV6-1 and TRBJ1-2, with 9 bases aligning to TRBD1. With 5 bases clipped from V and 5 bases from J, the junction kept 3 bases outside the gene matches. Germline values: CDR1 MNHNS, CDR2 SASEGT. This CDR3 contains 13 residues. CDR3 DNA sequence: TGTGCCAGCAGTTGGACAGGGGAATATGGCTACACCTTC. It is translated as CASSWTGEYGYTF.

V usage is TRBV27 and J usage is TRBJ2-1, with TRBD1 identical over 8 bases. The CDR3 loop spans 14 amino acids. V lost 3 bases and J lost 4; bases outside the gene matches: 2. Germline CDR1 MNHEY, CDR2 SMNVEV (reference sequence). This chain's CDR3 is CASSFGQGYNEQFF. Written as DNA, the CDR3 is TGTGCCAGCAGTTTCGGACAGGGTTACAATGAGCAGTTCTTC.

This clone was picked up a small number of times. The chain recombines TRBV11-2 with TRBJ2-7; 9 nucleotides align to TRBD2. The CDR3 covers 16 residues. In germline, CDR1 is SGHAT, CDR2 FQNNGV. The J segment lost 4 bases and the V segment lost 7 bases, leaving 14 bases of the junction unmatched. The CDR3 sequence: CASTAPPQREAYEQYF. The CDR3 coding sequence is TGTGCCAGCACCGCACCCCCCCAGCGGGAGGCGTACGAGCAGTACTTC.

The gene calls are TRBV5-1 and TRBJ1-2; 8 bases align to TRBD1. The trim removed 4 bases at V and 6 bases at J, leaving 11 bases unmatched. In germline, CDR1 is SGHRS, CDR2 YFSETQ. This CDR3 region has 15 residues. The CDR3 reads CASSLVAGGLDGYTF. For the CDR3, the DNA is TGCGCCAGCAGCCTGGTGGCAGGGGGCCTGGATGGCTACACCTTC.

The chain couples TRBV27 to TRBJ2-7; 12 bases are shared with TRBD2. The V gene's germline CDR1 is MNHEY and CDR2 SMNVEV (reference sequence). This CDR3 contains 15 residues. Losses at the gene ends were 6 bases for V and 6 bases for J; bases not matched to a gene: 9. The CDR3 here is CASSRLAGVNGEQYF. CDR3 sequence (DNA): TGTGCCAGCAGCCGACTAGCGGGAGTAAACGGCGAGCAGTACTTC.

The chain recombines TRBV11-3 with TRBJ2-7, with TRBD1 as a possible D gene (6 bases). Germline V lookup: CDR1 SGHNT, CDR2 YENEEA. With 5 bases removed from V and 1 base from J, the gap between germline ends came to 9 bases. The CDR3 extends over 13 amino acids. The DNA for the CDR3 is TGTGCCAGCAGCAACAGGGAATCCTACGAGCAGTACTTC. Translated: CASSNRESYEQYF.

The V gene is TRBV5-5, the J gene TRBJ2-7; 11 nucleotides line up with TRBD2. Per the germline V gene, CDR1 is SGHKS and CDR2 is YYEKEE (reference sequence). Trimming took 5 bases from V and 4 from J; bases not matched to a gene: 8. This CDR3 is 15 amino acids long. DNA of the CDR3: TGTGCCAGCAGAAAAGATCGGACTAGCGGGTACGAGCAGTACTTC. It encodes CASRKDRTSGYEQYF.

This rearrangement joins TRBV10-3 to TRBJ2-7, with 11 nucleotides matching TRBD2. The CDR3 is 16 residues long. CDR1 is ENHRY, CDR2 SYGVKD, per germline. V shed 3 bases, J shed 1 base, and the junction held 5 bases outside the gene matches. The DNA for the CDR3 is TGTGCCATCAGTGACCTGGGACTAGCGGTATCCTACGAGCAGTACTTC. Protein sequence: CAISDLGLAVSYEQYF.

The gene calls are TRBV5-1 and TRBJ2-7, with D maybe TRBD1 (6 bases). The CDR3 has 13 residues. V lost 5 bases, J lost 3 bases, and 12 bases lay in between. Per the germline V gene, CDR1 is SGHRS and CDR2 is YFSETQ. For the CDR3, the DNA is TGCGCCAGCAGTATAGGGGGTAGCTACGAGCAGTACTTC. Translated: CASSIGGSYEQYF.

The rearrangement joins TRBV6-5 to TRBJ2-3; D may be TRBD2 (6 bases). The CDR3 has 14 amino acids. With 4 bases removed from V and 10 bases from J, the gap between germline ends came to 18 bases. Germline lookup yields CDR1 MNHEY and CDR2 SVGAGI. The CDR3 loop reads CASSSPGAWGAQYF. CDR3 coding DNA: TGTGCCAGCAGTTCCCCTGGCGCGTGGGGGGCGCAGTATTTT.

The V call is TRBV7-8, the J call TRBJ2-1; TRBD2 is a possible D gene (5 bases). V was shortened by 3 bases and J by 8 bases, with 20 bases between the two germline ends. CDR1 is SGHVS and CDR2 is FQNEAQ in the germline V gene. The CDR3 is 16 amino acids. The CDR3 loop is CASSFDRGSNMDEQFF. DNA for the CDR3: TGTGCCAGCAGCTTTGATCGTGGGAGTAATATGGATGAGCAGTTCTTC. Full variable domain (rest looked up from reference TRBV7-8 and TRBJ2-1): GAGVSQSPRYKVAKRGQDVALRCDPISGHVSLFWYQQALGQGPEFLTYFQNEAQLDKSGLPSDRFFAERPEGSVSTLKIQRTQQEDSAVYLCASSFDRGSNMDEQFFGPGTRLTVL.

The rearrangement joins TRBV18 to TRBJ2-2; D is undetermined. This CDR3 has 15 residues. The germline V gene encodes CDR1 KGHSH and CDR2 LQKENI. The V gene lost 4 bases and the J gene lost 0 bases, with 9 bases spanning the gap. CDR3 sequence: CASSQYYTNTGELFF. The CDR3 nucleotides read TGTGCCAGCTCACAATACTATACGAACACCGGGGAGCTGTTTTTT.

The V and J genes are TRBV6-5 and TRBJ1-6; no reliable D call. The length of the CDR3 is 14 residues. Germline V gene data show CDR1 as MNHEY and CDR2 as SVGAGI. Trimming removed 6 bases at V and 9 bases at J, with 15 bases between. The CDR3 is CASSPQVLGSPLHF. Written as DNA, the CDR3 is TGTGCCAGCAGCCCCCAGGTTCTGGGTTCACCCCTCCACTTT.

The table lists this clone with a count of one. The rearrangement uses TRBV10-2 and TRBJ2-7, with D uncertain. Germline V gene data show CDR1 as WSHSY and CDR2 as SAAADI. V lost 6 bases, J lost 3 bases, and 9 bases lay in between. The CDR3 runs to 12 residues. The CDR3 bases are TGCGCCAGCAGCAAGAACAGCTACGAGCAGTACTTC. Its translation is CASSKNSYEQYF.

This clone has only a few counts. The chain couples TRBV6-5 to TRBJ2-7, with D unclear. The CDR3 is made up of 13 amino acids. The V end was cut by 5 bases, the J end by 6 bases, with 14 bases between. From germline, CDR1 is MNHEY and CDR2 SVGAGI. CDR3 nucleotide sequence: TGTGCCAGCAGTGAAAAAGAATCCGGCGAGCAGTACTTC. Amino acids: CASSEKESGEQYF.

This clone was observed a few times. J is TRBJ2-1 and V is TRBV13; TRBD2 is a possible D gene (6 bases). This CDR3 region has 13 residues. Germline loops: CDR1 PRHDT, CDR2 FYEKMQ (reference sequence). Trimming took 8 bases from V and 1 from J, leaving 9 bases between them. CDR3 coding DNA: TGTGCCAGCCGGGAGAGGTCCTACAATGAGCAGTTCTTC. Encoded protein: CASRERSYNEQFF.

The chain combines TRBV7-3 with TRBJ2-5, with D possibly TRBD1 on 6 matching bases. The DNA end favors TRBJ2-7, so the J call may be wrong. The CDR3 is 15 residues long. From germline, CDR1 is SGHTA and CDR2 FQGTGA. CDR3 region: CASSSPGHDSYEQYF. The CDR3 DNA reads as TGTGCCAGCAGCTCCCCGGGACATGACTCCTACGAGCAGTACTTC.

This clone was counted a single time. J is TRBJ2-3 and V is TRBV30; weak D call: TRBD2 (6 bases). CDR1 and CDR2 (germline): GTSNPN, SVGIG (reference sequence). CDR3 size: 12 residues. Trimming took off 0 bases at V and 9 bases at J, with 10 bases between the two ends. The CDR3 region is CAWSVGLLTQYF. CDR3 nucleotide sequence: TGTGCCTGGAGTGTGGGACTCCTCACGCAGTATTTT.

CDR3: CASSLPTAAQETQYF. The CDR3 DNA reads TGTGCCAGCAGTTTACCAACGGCGGCTCAAGAGACCCAGTACTTC. This chain connects TRBV28 to TRBJ2-5; the D is unclear. This CDR3 comprises 15 residues. CDR1 is MDHEN, CDR2 SYDVKM, per germline. The V end lost 2 bases, the J end lost 2 bases, and 12 bases lay between the germline ends.

The CDR3 loop reads CASSLTPGQGVGGTEAFF. CDR3 in DNA: TGCGCCAGCAGCTTAACTCCGGGACAGGGGGTCGGGGGGACTGAAGCTTTCTTT. The J gene is TRBJ1-1, the V gene TRBV5-1; 11 nucleotides match TRBD1. V trimming: 2 bases; J trimming: 5 bases; junction bases outside the gene matches: 14. The CDR3 loop spans 18 amino acids. Germline V lookup: CDR1 SGHRS, CDR2 YFSETQ.

A remark on this clone: At one boundary the junction diverges from the germline segment, which might be a read error. The chain couples TRBV28 to TRBJ1-1; D call uncertain. The CDR3 runs to 14 residues. Germline CDR1 is MDHEN and CDR2 is SYDVKM. DNA for the CDR3: TGTGCCAGCAGTCTGACACCCTCGGTCACTGAAGTTTTCTTT. It specifies CASSLTPSVTEVFF.